This T cell receptor beta chain was found in a study of siplizumab effects on memory and regulatory T cells. CDR3 length equals 12 residues. Between the trimmed V and J ends, which lost 2 bases and 6 bases, there was a span of 9 bases. CDR1 is SGHTS, CDR2 YDEGEE, per germline. TCRdb's table, derived via immunoSEQ multiplex PCR, lists solely in-frame clones and lacks some. Among about 2,700 clones listed, 55% to 65% were seen once. Sequenced unstimulated subsets in a few donor pairs: CD4+ naive, CD4+ memory, CD8+ naive, CD8+ effector memory, CD8+ TEMRA. The TCR comes from a human donor in good health. V and J are TRBV5-8 and TRBJ2-7; weak D call: TRBD1 (6 bases). Sequenced: TEMRA CD8+ T cells sorted from blood. Subset: unstimulated CD8+ CD45RA+ effector memory T cells. DNA for the CDR3: TGTGCCAGCAGCTTAGGGGGTCCCGAGCAGTACTTC. It translates to CASSLGGPEQYF.